Detailed here is one TCR beta chain. The antigen remains unidentified. V lost 7 bases to trimming and J lost 7 bases; unmatched junction nucleotides: 10. This CDR3 comprises 14 residues. CDR1 and CDR2 from the germline V gene are MDHEN and SYDVKM. This sample is part of a study of shared clonotypes between healthy human individuals. Across the whole study: In total, the donors were a couple of women and a few men aged 18 to 49. Study-wide findings and caveats: Clonotype sharing among donors likely depends on sequencing depth. Memory subsets had estimated richness that was generally smaller than that of naive subsets.

Naive CD8 cells lacked CD45RO and underwent positive selection for CCR7, leaving out terminally differentiated effector memory CD45RA+ cells. It was at deep level that the assay was run. This table comes from immunoSEQ multiplex PCR, and its TCRdb copy is limited to in-frame clones, with some not included. The sample lists roughly 2,000,000 clones, about 95% seen once, with roughly 1.2% in the top ten. The sequenced sample consisted of naive CD8+ T cells sorted from blood. The receptor was isolated from a young man in good health. V and J are TRBV28 and TRBJ1-1; TRBD1 matches 9 bases. The CDR3 protein is CASISQQGAIEAFF. DNA for the CDR3: TGTGCCAGCATATCACAACAGGGGGCTATTGAAGCTTTCTTT.